This T cell receptor (beta chain) was recorded in a study of T cell responses to AZD1222 COVID-19 vaccine. Broader study findings: The donors showed a predominance of white British ancestry and of females, with possible underestimation of clonal diversity.

Trimming shortened V by 1 base and J by 5 bases, and 14 bases separated the two germline ends. The CDR3 totals 15 residues. Germline CDR1 is SGHAT and CDR2 is FQNNGV. Worth noting for this clone: The target antigen is unknown.

The table came from immunoSEQ multiplex PCR; TCRdb's copy has only in-frame clones and leaves some out. The profile shows 150,000 to 200,000 clones, roughly 92% of them singletons. Sequenced here: peripheral blood, sampled 28 days after the second AZD1222 dose. The receptor's source is an adult who received the AZD1222 COVID-19 vaccine. This chain joins TRBV11-2 and TRBJ1-2; the D gene is possibly TRBD1 (6 bases). CDR3 in amino acids: CASSLAGAGNYGYTF. CDR3 bases: TGTGCCAGCAGCTTAGCGGGGGCAGGCAATTATGGCTACACCTTC.